This T cell receptor beta chain was retrieved from a study of cytomegalovirus exposure and HLA in healthy donors. Study observations and caveats: About 87% or about 30% of the time was how often most TCR beta V segments were productive, according to an earlier analysis.

This CDR3 contains 12 residues. Per the germline V gene, CDR1 is LNHDA and CDR2 is SQIVND (reference sequence). V dropped 5 bases and J dropped 4 bases, with 6 bases sitting between them. Primers: 60 Vbeta forward and 13 Jbeta reverse. The assay was immunoSEQ multiplex PCR, and TCRdb's table has in-frame clones only and misses some. Among 60,000 to 85,000 clones listed, about 67% were seen once. A single count supports this clone. Antigen specificity is unknown. The receptor was isolated from a human donor in good health. Specimen: PBMCs. This sequence joins TRBV19 and TRBJ1-5, with D unresolved. The CDR3 DNA reads TGTGCCAGTAGTTATGAGAATCAGCCCCAGCATTTT. Its translation: CASSYENQPQHF. Based on the CDR3 plus reference TRBV19 and TRBJ1-5, the full variable domain is DGGITQSPKYLFRKEGQNVTLSCEQNLNHDAMYWYRQDPGQGLRLIYYSQIVNDFQKGDIAEGYSVSREKKESFPLTVTSAQKNPTAFYLCASSYENQPQHFGDGTRLSIL.